Each of the 23 T cell receptor beta chains below was sequenced from the same sample in a study of blood T cell repertoires in COVID-19. Generated by immunoSEQ multiplex PCR, the TCRdb table keeps only in-frame clones and is missing some. The table records under 150,000 clones, less than 80% of them present only once. Sequencing used peripheral blood. The receptors here all came from a woman aged 80 or older with active or convalescent COVID-19.

The chain uses TRBV6-5 and TRBJ1-5; 10 nucleotides line up with TRBD1. V dropped 4 bases and J dropped 2; count of bases not matched to a gene: 2. This CDR3 is 15 amino acids long. CDR1 is MNHEY and CDR2 is SVGAGI in the germline V gene. CDR3 DNA sequence: TGTGCCAGCAGTTGGGACAGGGGTGGCAATCAGCCCCAGCATTTT. Amino acids: CASSWDRGGNQPQHF.

V and J are TRBV14 and TRBJ2-7; D remains ambiguous. V was pared by 1 base and J by 0 bases, with 4 bases between. The length of the CDR3 is 13 residues. Germline loops: CDR1 SGHDN, CDR2 FVKESK. The CDR3 DNA reads as TGTGCCAGCAGCCAAGGGGCCTCCTACGAGCAGTACTTC. This translates into CASSQGASYEQYF. The entire variable domain, with the rest obtained from reference TRBV14 and TRBJ2-7, is as follows: EAGVTQFPSHSVIEKGQTVTLRCDPISGHDNLYWYRRVMGKEIKFLLHFVKESKQDESGMPNNRFLAERTGGTYSTLKVQPAELEDSGVYFCASSQGASYEQYFGPGTRLTVT.

V is TRBV5-1 and J is TRBJ1-2, with D possibly being TRBD1 (5 bases). With 2 bases removed from V and 2 bases from J, the gap between germline ends came to 10 bases. CDR3 length: 14 amino acids. CDR1 and CDR2 (germline): SGHRS, YFSETQ. CDR3 sequence (DNA): TGCGCCAGCAGCTTTGGGGACTCGAACTATGGCTACACCTTC. Its protein product is CASSFGDSNYGYTF.

The chain combines TRBV10-3 with TRBJ1-5; 11 bases align to TRBD1. This CDR3 comprises 15 residues. Looked up from germline, CDR1 is ENHRY and CDR2 is SYGVKD. Trimming took 7 bases from V and 3 from J; bases not matched to a gene: 5. In DNA form, the CDR3 reads TGTGCCATCAAGGGGACAGGGGGGAACAATCAGCCCCAGCATTTT. This sequence encodes CAIKGTGGNNQPQHF.

This chain joins TRBV4-1 and TRBJ1-6; D not resolved. V was cut by 4 bases and J by 13 bases, with 14 bases left in between. Germline CDR1 MGHRA, CDR2 YSYEKL. This CDR3 has 13 residues. The CDR3 region has the DNA TGCGCCAGCAGCCTTTATGGAAGGGAGCCCCTCCACTTT. Encoded protein: CASSLYGREPLHF.

This clone was counted a few times. V gene TRBV15 combines with J gene TRBJ2-3; TRBD2 is a possible D gene (5 bases). The V gene lost 5 bases and the J gene lost 2 bases, with 14 bases spanning the gap. CDR3 length: 15 residues. Germline CDR1 reads LNHNV; CDR2 reads YYDKDF (reference sequence). The CDR3 coding sequence is TGTGCCACCAGCCCCGGACTCTCCTCCACAGATACGCAGTATTTT. Translated, it gives CATSPGLSSTDTQYF.

The chain has TRBV7-2 and TRBJ2-5; 9 nucleotides match TRBD1. J was trimmed by 2 bases and V by 3 bases; bases with no gene match: 1. This CDR3 is built from 14 residues. Looked up from germline, CDR1 is SGHTA and CDR2 is FQGNSA. The CDR3 coding sequence is TGTGCCAGCAGCTTGACAGGGGGTCAAGAGACCCAGTACTTC. Protein sequence: CASSLTGGQETQYF.

The J gene is TRBJ1-2, the V gene TRBV3-1 (or the pseudogene TRBV3-2); 9 bases line up with TRBD1. CDR1 and CDR2 from the germline V gene are LGHDT and YNNKEL (reference sequence). Losses at the gene ends were 3 bases for V and 0 bases for J; bases not matched to a gene: 2. The CDR3 is 15 amino acids. CDR3 DNA: TGTGCCAGCAGCCAGGGACAGGGTGCTAACTATGGCTACACCTTC. The encoded protein is CASSQGQGANYGYTF.

V and J are TRBV7-9 and TRBJ2-3; no definite D call. The CDR3 is 14 amino acids. The germline gives CDR1 SEHNR, CDR2 FQNEAQ (reference sequence). Between the trimmed V and J ends, which lost 10 bases and 1 base, there was a span of 15 bases. In nucleotides, the CDR3 is TGTGCCACCACACTGGCCACAGGCACAGATACGCAGTATTTT. It codes for CATTLATGTDTQYF.

The chain recombines TRBV6-5 with TRBJ1-4; D gene uncertain. The CDR3 contains 11 residues. Germline V gives CDR1 MNHEY, CDR2 SVGAGI. V was pared by 4 bases and J by 6 bases, with 3 bases between. The CDR3 loop reads CASSFDEKLFF. In DNA, the CDR3 is TGTGCCAGCAGTTTCGATGAAAAACTGTTTTTT.

The chain carries TRBV5-1 and TRBJ2-2; tentatively, D is TRBD1 (5 bases). This CDR3 has 16 residues. V lost 0 bases to trimming and J lost 5 bases, with 14 bases between them. CDR1 SGHRS and CDR2 YFSETQ come from the germline V gene. The CDR3 here is CASSLDVRDITGELFF. DNA of the CDR3: TGCGCCAGCAGCTTGGATGTCAGGGATATAACCGGGGAGCTGTTTTTT.

This chain links TRBV3-1 (or the pseudogene TRBV3-2) with TRBJ2-5, with 8 positions matching TRBD2. V was clipped by 5 bases and J by 5 bases; unmatched bases: 4. Germline V gene data show CDR1 as LGHDT and CDR2 as YNNKEL (reference sequence). This CDR3 contains 13 residues. This chain's CDR3 is CASSFGTSETQYF. DNA for the CDR3: TGTGCCAGCAGCTTCGGGACTAGTGAGACCCAGTACTTC.

The CDR3 here is CASTLQGRDGYTF. DNA of the CDR3: TGTGCCAGCACCCTGCAGGGGCGGGATGGCTACACCTTC. The gene calls are TRBV28 and TRBJ1-2; D possibly corresponds to TRBD1 (6 bases). Germline V gene sequence: CDR1 MDHEN, CDR2 SYDVKM. The V gene lost 7 bases and the J gene lost 6 bases, with 15 bases spanning the gap. The CDR3 has 13 residues.

This clone was counted only a few times. The genes are TRBV28 and TRBJ1-1; 10 bases align to TRBD1. Germline V lookup: CDR1 MDHEN, CDR2 SYDVKM. Unmatched junction bases numbered 12, after V lost 5 bases and J lost 12 bases. The CDR3 loop spans 14 amino acids. The CDR3 DNA is TGTGCCAGCAGTAATGGGGGGACAGGGGATTTTCCTTTCTTT. Its protein product is CASSNGGTGDFPFF.

This clone was picked up one time. The chain joins TRBV2 to TRBJ2-7; D is ambiguous. Trimming removed 4 bases from V and 3 bases from J, with 7 bases in between. The germline V gene has CDR1 SNHLY and CDR2 FYNNEI. The CDR3 is 12 amino acids. CDR3 region: CASSGTVYEQYF. The CDR3 DNA is TGTGCCAGCAGTGGAACAGTCTACGAGCAGTACTTC. The complete variable domain, with remaining parts taken from reference TRBV2 and TRBJ2-7, reads EPEVTQTPSHQVTQMGQEVILRCVPISNHLYFYWYRQILGQKVEFLVSFYNNEISEKSEIFDDQFSVERPDGSNFTLKIRSTKLEDSAMYFCASSGTVYEQYFGPGTRLTVT.

J is TRBJ1-2 and V is TRBV7-9; D is undetermined. CDR1 and CDR2 from the germline V gene are SEHNR and FQNEAQ (reference sequence). The CDR3 length is 15 residues. Trimming removed 3 bases at V and 7 bases at J, with 18 bases between. The CDR3 loop is CASSFEDGGRRGYTF. CDR3 nucleotides: TGTGCCAGCAGCTTTGAGGACGGCGGGAGGCGTGGCTACACCTTC.

This rearrangement joins TRBV18 to TRBJ1-5; 8 positions agree with TRBD1. The CDR3 runs to 14 residues. Germline V gene lookup returns CDR1 KGHSH and CDR2 LQKENI. V shed 6 bases and J 2 bases; nucleotides not matched to a gene: 3. Here the CDR3 DNA reads TGTGCCAGCTCGACAGGGGTTGGCAATCAGCCCCAGCATTTT. Its translation is CASSTGVGNQPQHF.

In regard to this clone: Compared with germline, one end of the junction differs, possibly owing to a read error. The genes are TRBV25-1 and TRBJ1-2, with D possibly TRBD1 on 6 matching bases. The CDR3 totals 13 residues. The germline V gene has CDR1 MGHDK and CDR2 SYGVNS. DNA for the CDR3: TGTGCCAGCAGTGACTCGGGGACACTCCACAGAGTCTTC. It encodes CASSDSGTLHRVF.

This chain joins TRBV7-2 and TRBJ2-7; 12 positions agree with TRBD2. CDR3 length equals 17 residues. Trimming took 1 base from V and 4 from J; bases not matched to a gene: 8. The germline gives CDR1 SGHTA, CDR2 FQGNSA. CDR3 nucleotide sequence: TGTGCCAGCAGCTTAGTTCCCGGACTAGCGGGGACGTACGAGCAGTACTTC. It is translated as CASSLVPGLAGTYEQYF.

The chain carries TRBV9 and TRBJ2-6, with D perhaps TRBD2 (5 bases). The CDR3 extends over 15 amino acids. Trimming removed 2 bases at V and 4 bases at J, with 10 bases between. The germline CDR1 and CDR2 sequences are SGDLS and YYNGEE. The DNA for the CDR3 is TGTGCCAGCAGCGTTGGAGGATCCGGGGCCAACGTCCTGACTTTC. Amino acids: CASSVGGSGANVLTF.

The chain is built from TRBV30 and TRBJ1-2; 7 bases map to TRBD1. Germline CDR1 is GTSNPN and CDR2 is SVGIG (reference sequence). V gave up 0 bases and J gave up 10 bases; unmatched junction bases: 11. The CDR3 sequence is 14 residues long. CDR3 in DNA: TGTGCCTGGAGTGTACAGGCCCCAACAGGGGTCTACACCTTC. This gives the protein CAWSVQAPTGVYTF.

This clone was found a few times. This sequence joins TRBV3-1 (or the pseudogene TRBV3-2) and TRBJ2-3; 7 positions match TRBD2. The CDR3 is 16 residues long. J gave up 1 base and V 1 base, and 5 bases lay outside the gene matches. The germline V gene encodes CDR1 LGHDT and CDR2 YNNKEL (reference sequence). In DNA form, the CDR3 reads TGTGCCAGCAGCCAAGTTGTTGCGGGGGGCACAGATACGCAGTATTTT. Its protein product is CASSQVVAGGTDTQYF.

The CDR3 is CASSRNRGGNSPLHF. CDR3 nucleotide sequence: TGTGCCAGCAGTAGGAATCGGGGTGGTAATTCACCCCTCCACTTT. The rearrangement links TRBV5-5 to TRBJ1-6, with D uncertain. Trimming shortened V by 5 bases and J by 6 bases, and 15 bases separated the two germline ends. CDR1 and CDR2 from the germline V gene are SGHKS and YYEKEE (reference sequence). The CDR3 is made up of 15 amino acids. Full variable domain (missing parts from reference TRBV5-5 and TRBJ1-6): DAGVTQSPTHLIKTRGQQVTLRCSPISGHKSVSWYQQVLGQGPQFIFQYYEKEERGRGNFPDRFSARQFPNYSSELNVNALLLGDSALYLCASSRNRGGNSPLHFGNGTRLTVT.